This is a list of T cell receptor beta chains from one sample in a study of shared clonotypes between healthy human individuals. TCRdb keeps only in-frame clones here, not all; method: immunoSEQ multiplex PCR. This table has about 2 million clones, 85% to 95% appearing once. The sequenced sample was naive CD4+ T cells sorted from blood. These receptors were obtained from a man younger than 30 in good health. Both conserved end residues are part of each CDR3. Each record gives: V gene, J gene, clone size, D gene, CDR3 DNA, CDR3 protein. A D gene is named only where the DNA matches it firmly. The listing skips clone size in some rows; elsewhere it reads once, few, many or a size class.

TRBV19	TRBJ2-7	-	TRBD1	TGTGCCAGTAGTGTCCTCCCCCCGGGACAGGGGACCTACGAGCAGTACTTC	CASSVLPPGQGTYEQYF
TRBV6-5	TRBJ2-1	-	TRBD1	TGTGCCAGCAGTTACTTACAGGGGGCCGTCAATGAGCAGTTCTTC	CASSYLQGAVNEQFF
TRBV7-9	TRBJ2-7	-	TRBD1	TGTGCCAGCAGCCCCCCCCTGGGGACAGCATACGAGCAGTACTTC	CASSPPLGTAYEQYF
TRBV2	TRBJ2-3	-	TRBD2	TGTGCCAGCATGTTGAGACTAGCGGGAGGGATGCGTCCAGATACGCAGTATTTT	CASMLRLAGGMRPDTQYF
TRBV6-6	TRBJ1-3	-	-	TGTGCCAGCACCCCAACTGGAAACACCATATATTTT	CASTPTGNTIYF
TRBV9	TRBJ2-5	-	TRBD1	TGTGCCAGCAGCGTCAATACAGGGGGCGGCGAGACCCAGTACTTC	CASSVNTGGGETQYF
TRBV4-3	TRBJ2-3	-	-	TGCGCCAGCAGCCAAGAAAGCGGGACAGATACGCAGTATTTT	CASSQESGTDTQYF
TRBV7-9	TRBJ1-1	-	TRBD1	TGTGCCAGCAGCTCCTCGGACAGGGACCCCACTGAAGCTTTCTTT	CASSSSDRDPTEAFF
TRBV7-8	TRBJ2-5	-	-	TGTGCCAGCAGCTTGGAGAGTCGAGAGACCCAGTACTTC	CASSLESRETQYF
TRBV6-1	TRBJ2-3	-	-	TGTGCCAGCAGTGAACTTCGGGACTCTGGCACAGATACGCAGTATTTT	CASSELRDSGTDTQYF
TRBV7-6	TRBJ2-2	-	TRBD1	TGTGCCAGCAGCTTATCAGGGGGAACCGGGGAGCTGTTTTTT	CASSLSGGTGELFF
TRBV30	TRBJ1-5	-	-	TGTGCCTGGAGCTCCGTCAGCAATCAGCCCCAGCATTTT	CAWSSVSNQPQHF
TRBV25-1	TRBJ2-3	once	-	TGTGCCAGCAGCCACGGGAATACGCAGTATTTT	CASSHGNTQYF
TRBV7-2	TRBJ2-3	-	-	TGTGCCAGCAGCCCCTCCCCGGGGGCCCCTACGCAGTATTTT	CASSPSPGAPTQYF
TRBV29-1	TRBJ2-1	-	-	TGCAGCGGAAGACGGGACACCAGCTCCTACAATGAGCAGTTCTTC	CSGRRDTSSYNEQFF
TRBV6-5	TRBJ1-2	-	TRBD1	TGTGCCAGCAGTTACTCAGGACAGGGGAACTATGGCTACACCTTC	CASSYSGQGNYGYTF
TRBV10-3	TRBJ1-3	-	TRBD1	TGTGCCATCAGCCTGGGACAGACCCTCTCTGGAAACACCATATATTTT	CAISLGQTLSGNTIYF
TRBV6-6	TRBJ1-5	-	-	TGTGCCAGCAGGCAGGGCCTCAATCAGCCCCAGCATTTT	CASRQGLNQPQHF
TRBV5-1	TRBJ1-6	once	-	TGCGCCAGCAGCTCACAGCCCGGGTCGGAGACACCCCTCCACTTT	CASSSQPGSETPLHF
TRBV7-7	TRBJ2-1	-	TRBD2	TGTGCTAGCAGCCTTAATAGCGGGAGGGTCAATGAGCAGTTCTTC	CASSLNSGRVNEQFF
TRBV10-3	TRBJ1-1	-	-	TGTGCCATCAGTGGGATGAACACTGAAGCTTTCTTT	CAISGMNTEAFF
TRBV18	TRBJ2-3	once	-	TGTGCCAGCTCACCACGGGAAGGCCCCGCAGATACGCAGTATTTT	CASSPREGPADTQYF
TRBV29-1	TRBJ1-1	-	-	TGCAGCACCGGGACTGGGAACACTGAAGCTTTCTTT	CSTGTGNTEAFF
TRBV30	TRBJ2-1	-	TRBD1	TGTGCCTGGAGTCGGGGACAGGCATACAATGAGCAGTTCTTC	CAWSRGQAYNEQFF
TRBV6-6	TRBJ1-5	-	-	TGTGCCAGCAAAAGACAGGATGGGGAGCCCCAGCATTTT	CASKRQDGEPQHF
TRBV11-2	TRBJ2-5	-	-	TGTGCCAGCAACGCGGGGTACCAAGAGACCCAGTACTTC	CASNAGYQETQYF
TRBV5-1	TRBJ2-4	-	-	TGCGCCAGCAGCTTGGCAGGCAGTAAAAACATTCAGTACTTC	CASSLAGSKNIQYF
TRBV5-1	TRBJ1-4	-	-	TGCGCCAGCAGCTTGGAAGGCGTGATCCGGCAGGGATGGGGAAAACTGTTTTTT	CASSLEGVIRQGWGKLFF
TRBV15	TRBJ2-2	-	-	TGTGCCACCAGCCCCGGCCTACCCAACCCCGGGGAGCTGTTTTTT	CATSPGLPNPGELFF
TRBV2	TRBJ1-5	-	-	TGTGCCAGCAGTGATTTAGGGAGGGGAGGCAATCAGCCCCAGCATTTT	CASSDLGRGGNQPQHF
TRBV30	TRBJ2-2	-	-	TGTGCCTGGAGTTGGAGGTCCGGGGAGCTGTTTTTT	CAWSWRSGELFF
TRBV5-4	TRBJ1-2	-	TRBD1	TGTGCCAGCAGCTCCCCCGGACAGGGCTTCTATGGCTACACCTTC	CASSSPGQGFYGYTF
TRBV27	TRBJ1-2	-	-	TGTGCCAGCACCTCCGGGCCGCTAACCCTATATGGCTACACCTTC	CASTSGPLTLYGYTF
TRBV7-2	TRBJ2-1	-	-	TGTGCCAGCAGCTTAGGAGTCCAAAATCGGCATGAGCAGTTCTTC	CASSLGVQNRHEQFF
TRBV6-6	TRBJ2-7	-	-	TGTGCCAGCAGTTACTCGACAGGCGGGGCGCTACGGTACTTC	CASSYSTGGALRYF
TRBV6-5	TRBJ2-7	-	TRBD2	TGTGCCAGCAGGGAAGCGGGGGGGCAAATCCGGCAGTACTTC	CASREAGGQIRQYF
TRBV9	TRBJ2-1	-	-	TGTGCCAGCAGCGTAGACCCCGGCAATGAGCAGTTCTTC	CASSVDPGNEQFF
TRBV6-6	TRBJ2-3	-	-	TGTGCCAGCAGTTACGTGGCGGGACGGGAAAACACGCAGTATTTT	CASSYVAGRENTQYF
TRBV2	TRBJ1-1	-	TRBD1	TGTGCCAGCAGCTGGACAGGGGACACTGAAGCTTTCTTT	CASSWTGDTEAFF
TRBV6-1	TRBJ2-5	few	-	TGTGCCAGCAGTGACTCCCAAGAGACCCAGTACTTC	CASSDSQETQYF
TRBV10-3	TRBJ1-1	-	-	TGTGCCATCAGTGAGTCGAGGGTGGACACTGAAGCTTTCTTT	CAISESRVDTEAFF